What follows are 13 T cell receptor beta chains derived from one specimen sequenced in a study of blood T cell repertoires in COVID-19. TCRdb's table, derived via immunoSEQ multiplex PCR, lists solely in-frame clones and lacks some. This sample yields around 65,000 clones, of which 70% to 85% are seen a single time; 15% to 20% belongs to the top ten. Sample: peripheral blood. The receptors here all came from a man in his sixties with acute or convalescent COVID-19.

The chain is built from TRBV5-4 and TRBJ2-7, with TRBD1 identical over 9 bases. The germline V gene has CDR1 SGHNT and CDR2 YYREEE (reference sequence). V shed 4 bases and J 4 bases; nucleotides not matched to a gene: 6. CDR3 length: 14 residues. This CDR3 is CASSPTGGGYEQYF. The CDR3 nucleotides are TGTGCCAGCAGCCCGACAGGGGGAGGGTACGAGCAGTACTTC.

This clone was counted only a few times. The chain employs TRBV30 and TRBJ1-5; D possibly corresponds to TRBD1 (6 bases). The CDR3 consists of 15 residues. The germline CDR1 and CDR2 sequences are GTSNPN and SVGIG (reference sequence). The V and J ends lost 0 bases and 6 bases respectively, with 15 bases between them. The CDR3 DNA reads TGTGCCTGGAGTGTAGATGGCAGGGGCGCTCAGCCCCAGCATTTT. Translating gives CAWSVDGRGAQPQHF.

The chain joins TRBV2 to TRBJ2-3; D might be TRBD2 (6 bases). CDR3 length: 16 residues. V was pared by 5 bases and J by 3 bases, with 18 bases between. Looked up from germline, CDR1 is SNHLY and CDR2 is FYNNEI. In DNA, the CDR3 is TGTGCCAGCAGTTGGGGCATCGGGGGTCGGACAGATACGCAGTATTTT. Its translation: CASSWGIGGRTDTQYF.

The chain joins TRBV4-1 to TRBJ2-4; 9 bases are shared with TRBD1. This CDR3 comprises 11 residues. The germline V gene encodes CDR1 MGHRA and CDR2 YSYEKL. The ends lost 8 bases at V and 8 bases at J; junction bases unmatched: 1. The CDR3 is CASGQGYIQYF. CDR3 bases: TGCGCCAGCGGACAGGGGTACATTCAGTACTTC.

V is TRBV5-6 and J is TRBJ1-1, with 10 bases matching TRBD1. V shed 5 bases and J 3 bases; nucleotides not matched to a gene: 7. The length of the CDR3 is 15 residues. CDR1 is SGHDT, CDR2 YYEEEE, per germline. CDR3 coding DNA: TGTGCCAGCAGGGAGGGACAGGGGTTTCACACTGAAGCTTTCTTT. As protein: CASREGQGFHTEAFF. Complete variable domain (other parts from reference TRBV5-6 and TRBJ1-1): DAGVTQSPTHLIKTRGQQVTLRCSPKSGHDTVSWYQQALGQGPQFIFQYYEEEERQRGNFPDRFSGHQFPNYSSELNVNALLLGDSALYLCASREGQGFHTEAFFGQGTRLTVV.

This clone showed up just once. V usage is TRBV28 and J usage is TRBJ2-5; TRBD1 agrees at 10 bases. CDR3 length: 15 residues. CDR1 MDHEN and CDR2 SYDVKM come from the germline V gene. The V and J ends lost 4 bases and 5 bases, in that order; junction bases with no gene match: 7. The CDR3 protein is CASSSPTGGLETQYF. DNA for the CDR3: TGTGCCAGCAGTTCACCGACAGGGGGCTTGGAGACCCAGTACTTC.

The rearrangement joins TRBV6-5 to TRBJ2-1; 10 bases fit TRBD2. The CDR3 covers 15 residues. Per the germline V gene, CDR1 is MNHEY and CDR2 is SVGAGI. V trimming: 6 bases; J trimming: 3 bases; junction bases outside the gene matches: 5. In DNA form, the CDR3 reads TGTGCCAGCAGCCTACTAGCGGGAAACTACAATGAGCAGTTCTTC. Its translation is CASSLLAGNYNEQFF.

The CDR3 sequence is CASSGPQGLNTGELFF. CDR3 DNA sequence: TGTGCCAGCAGCGGACCACAGGGCCTTAACACCGGGGAGCTGTTTTTT. The chain has TRBV5-4 and TRBJ2-2, with D perhaps matching TRBD1 (6 bases). Germline V CDR1 and CDR2: SGHNT, YYREEE (reference sequence). The V and J ends lost 4 bases and 2 bases respectively, with 15 bases between them. The CDR3 loop spans 16 amino acids.

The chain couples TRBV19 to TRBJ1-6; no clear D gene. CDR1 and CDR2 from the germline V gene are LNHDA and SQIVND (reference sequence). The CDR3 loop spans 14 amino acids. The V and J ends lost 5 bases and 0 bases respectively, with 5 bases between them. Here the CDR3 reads CASSEGSYNSPLHF. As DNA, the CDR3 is TGTGCCAGTAGTGAGGGCTCCTATAATTCACCCCTCCACTTT.

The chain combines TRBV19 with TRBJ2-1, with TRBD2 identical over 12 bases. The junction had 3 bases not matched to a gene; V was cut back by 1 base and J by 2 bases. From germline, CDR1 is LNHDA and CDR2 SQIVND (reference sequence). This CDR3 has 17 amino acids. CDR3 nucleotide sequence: TGTGCCAGTAGTATAGGGAGGACTAGCGGGACCTACAATGAGCAGTTCTTC. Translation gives CASSIGRTSGTYNEQFF.

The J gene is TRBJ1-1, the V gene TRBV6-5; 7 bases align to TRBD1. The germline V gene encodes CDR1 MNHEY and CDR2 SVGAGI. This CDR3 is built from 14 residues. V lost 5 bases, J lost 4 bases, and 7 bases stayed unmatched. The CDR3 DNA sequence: TGTGCCAGCAGTAGCAGGGGGTTCGGCACTGAAGCTTTCTTT. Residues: CASSSRGFGTEAFF.

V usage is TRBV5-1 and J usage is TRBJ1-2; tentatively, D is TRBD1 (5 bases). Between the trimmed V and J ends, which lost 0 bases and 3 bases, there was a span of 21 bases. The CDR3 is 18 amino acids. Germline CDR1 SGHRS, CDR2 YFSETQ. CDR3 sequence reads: CASSLGSGAKSQYYGYTF. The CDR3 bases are TGCGCCAGCAGCTTGGGGAGTGGGGCCAAGAGTCAATACTATGGCTACACCTTC. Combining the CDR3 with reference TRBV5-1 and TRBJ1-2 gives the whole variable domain KAGVTQTPRYLIKTRGQQVTLSCSPISGHRSVSWYQQTPGQGLQFLFEYFSETQRNKGNFPGRFSGRQFSNSRSEMNVSTLELGDSALYLCASSLGSGAKSQYYGYTFGSGTRLTVV.

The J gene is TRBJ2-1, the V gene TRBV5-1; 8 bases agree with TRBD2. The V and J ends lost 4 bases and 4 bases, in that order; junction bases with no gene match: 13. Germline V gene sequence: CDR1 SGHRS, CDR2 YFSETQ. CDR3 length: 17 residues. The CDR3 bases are TGCGCCAGCAGCCTCGGGGGGGGACTCCCGTTTTACAATGAGCAGTTCTTC. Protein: CASSLGGGLPFYNEQFF.